A single sample is the source of the 19 T cell receptor beta chains below, sequenced in a study of CD8 T cells in ankylosing spondylitis. TCRdb reprocessed the 5' RACE reads with MiXCR, giving one entry per CDR3 protein. The table has approximately 110,000 distinct CDR3 sequences, about 24% seen once. Sequenced material: synovial fluid, either unsorted or a sorted T cell fraction (not recorded which). The receptors here all came from a male donor with ankylosing spondylitis.

The chain couples TRBV2 to TRBJ1-5, with TRBD1 as a possible D gene (5 bases). Trimming took off 6 bases at V and 10 bases at J, with 19 bases between the two ends. The CDR3 has 14 residues. Germline V gene data show CDR1 as SNHLY and CDR2 as FYNNEI. In DNA form, the CDR3 reads TGTGCCAGCAGCGCGACAGCGTCTTCGGATCCCCAGCATTTT. Protein: CASSATASSDPQHF. The variable domain in full, completed from reference TRBV2 and TRBJ1-5, reads EPEVTQTPSHQVTQMGQEVILRCVPISNHLYFYWYRQILGQKVEFLVSFYNNEISEKSEIFDDQFSVERPDGSNFTLKIRSTKLEDSAMYFCASSATASSDPQHFGDGTRLSIL.

On this clonotype: This sequence may be a read error, since a much larger clone differs from it by one base. This sequence joins TRBV11-2 and TRBJ1-1; D gene ambiguous. The CDR3 runs to 13 residues. In germline, CDR1 is SGHAT, CDR2 FQNNGV. Trimming stripped 5 bases from V and 1 base from J, with 8 bases between. The CDR3 region has the DNA TGTGCCAGCAGCGGCGGGCCGAACACTGAAGCTTTCTTT. This encodes CASSGGPNTEAFF.

The V and J genes are TRBV5-1 and TRBJ2-5, with TRBD1 matching 7 bases. The V segment lost 5 bases and the J segment 0 bases; nucleotides outside the gene matches: 7. The CDR3 sequence is 15 residues long. Germline V gene data show CDR1 as SGHRS and CDR2 as YFSETQ. DNA of the CDR3: TGCGCCAGCAGGGCGCAAACAGGGGACCAAGAGACCCAGTACTTC. Translated: CASRAQTGDQETQYF.

This clonotype has just a few counts. The gene calls are TRBV10-1 and TRBJ1-2, with D maybe TRBD1 (5 bases). Trimming took off 3 bases at V and 6 bases at J, with 11 bases between the two ends. CDR1 and CDR2 from the germline V gene are WNHNN and SYGVQD (reference sequence). CDR3 length: 13 amino acids. The CDR3 region is CASSDSQGDGYTF. The CDR3 DNA reads as TGCGCCAGCAGTGACTCGCAGGGAGATGGCTACACCTTC.

CDR3 amino acids: CASSRRGAGEQFF. CDR3 DNA sequence: TGTGCCAGCAGCCGTAGGGGGGCGGGCGAGCAGTTCTTC. The V call is TRBV7-9, the J call TRBJ2-1; possibly TRBD1 or TRBD2 for D (6 bases each). Trimming pared 5 bases from V and 10 bases from J, leaving 15 bases between. Germline CDR1 reads SEHNR; CDR2 reads FQNEAQ (reference sequence). This CDR3 is built from 13 residues.

This clonotype was seen at least ten times. V usage is TRBV5-1 and J usage is TRBJ2-5, with TRBD2 matching 7 bases. This CDR3 comprises 15 residues. CDR1 is SGHRS and CDR2 is YFSETQ in the germline V gene. J was trimmed by 5 bases and V by 4 bases; bases with no gene match: 11. The CDR3: CASSPGLDRQETQYF. The DNA of the CDR3 is TGCGCCAGCAGCCCCGGACTAGATAGGCAGGAGACCCAGTACTTC.

The chain combines TRBV6-5 with TRBJ1-3, with 7 bases aligning to TRBD1. V trimming: 4 bases; J trimming: 6 bases; junction bases outside the gene matches: 9. CDR1 and CDR2 from the germline V gene are MNHEY and SVGAGI. This CDR3 spans 15 amino acids. CDR3 loop: CASSFQGGGSNTIYF. CDR3 sequence (DNA): TGTGCCAGCAGTTTCCAGGGGGGCGGCTCAAACACCATATATTTT.

The table lists this clonotype with many counts. The chain carries TRBV27 and TRBJ2-1; 9 bases are a match to TRBD2. The CDR3 length is 16 residues. Trimming removed 4 bases from V and 1 base from J; junction bases left unmatched: 5. The germline V gene has CDR1 MNHEY and CDR2 SMNVEV (reference sequence). The CDR3 sequence is CASSSVSGRSYNEQFF. The DNA of the CDR3 is TGTGCCAGCAGTTCCGTTAGCGGGAGATCCTACAATGAGCAGTTCTTC.

The chain uses TRBV12-3 or TRBV12-4 and TRBJ2-5, with 7 bases identical to TRBD1. The CDR3 is made up of 13 amino acids. The junction had 2 bases not matched to a gene; V was cut back by 4 bases and J by 3 bases. CDR3 bases: TGTGCCAGCAGTTGGGACAGAAAAGAGACCCAGTACTTC. This encodes CASSWDRKETQYF.

The table lists this clonotype with a few counts. The chain employs TRBV5-4 and TRBJ2-7; D is unresolved. This CDR3 comprises 12 residues. The germline V and J ends were trimmed by 4 bases and 5 bases, with 10 bases remaining between them. Per germline, CDR1 SGHNT and CDR2 YYREEE (reference sequence). The DNA for the CDR3 is TGTGCCAGCAGCGGGATTGAAGACGAGCAGTACTTC. Encoded protein: CASSGIEDEQYF.

The rearrangement uses TRBV4-1 and TRBJ1-2; 11 bases are a match to TRBD1. Germline trimming cut 4 bases from V and 7 bases from J; bases unmatched to any gene: 2. Germline V gene sequence: CDR1 MGHRA, CDR2 YSYEKL. The CDR3 length is 13 residues. The CDR3 DNA reads TGCGCCAGCAGCCGGGACAGGGGGTTTGGCTACACCTTC. It codes for CASSRDRGFGYTF.

This clonotype was seen more than once but under ten times. The V call is TRBV19, the J call TRBJ1-3; TRBD1 matches at 7 bases. The CDR3 runs to 15 residues. Germline V CDR1 and CDR2: LNHDA, SQIVND (reference sequence). The J segment lost 1 base and the V segment lost 6 bases, leaving 6 bases of the junction unmatched. The DNA of the CDR3 is TGTGCCAGTAGGGGGGACAGAAATTCTGGAAACACCATATATTTT. Its translation is CASRGDRNSGNTIYF.

Ten or more counts support this clonotype. The chain combines TRBV29-1 with TRBJ2-6; D remains ambiguous. The CDR3 totals 12 residues. Between the trimmed V and J ends, which lost 6 bases and 0 bases, there was a span of 3 bases. Germline loops: CDR1 SQVTM, CDR2 ANQGSEA. The CDR3 DNA follows: TGCAGCGTCGGCTCTGGGGCCAACGTCCTGACTTTC. Translating it yields CSVGSGANVLTF.

This clonotype occurred a few times. The chain carries TRBV20-1 and TRBJ2-1; 13 bases are shared with TRBD2. This CDR3 comprises 15 residues. Unmatched junction bases numbered 6, after V lost 6 bases and J lost 4 bases. Germline V lookup: CDR1 DFQATT, CDR2 SNEGSKA (reference sequence). This chain's CDR3 is CSAKLAGGPYNEQFF. CDR3 DNA sequence: TGCAGTGCGAAACTAGCGGGAGGGCCGTACAATGAGCAGTTCTTC.

This clonotype was observed a few times. V usage is TRBV19 and J usage is TRBJ2-4, with D possibly TRBD1 on 5 matching bases. Germline values: CDR1 LNHDA, CDR2 SQIVND (reference sequence). This CDR3 contains 15 residues. V was clipped by 9 bases and J by 8 bases, with 23 bases between them. CDR3 protein: CASGSDQDIEDIQYF. The CDR3 DNA sequence: TGTGCCAGCGGATCGGACCAGGACATCGAGGACATTCAGTACTTC. The full variable domain, rest sourced from reference TRBV19 and TRBJ2-4, is DGGITQSPKYLFRKEGQNVTLSCEQNLNHDAMYWYRQDPGQGLRLIYYSQIVNDFQKGDIAEGYSVSREKKESFPLTVTSAQKNPTAFYLCASGSDQDIEDIQYFGAGTRLSVL.

J is TRBJ2-1 and V is TRBV7-9, with D perhaps matching TRBD1 (6 bases). Germline V CDR1 and CDR2: SEHNR, FQNEAQ (reference sequence). This CDR3 spans 14 amino acids. The V and J ends lost 10 bases and 8 bases respectively, with 21 bases between them. This chain's CDR3 is CAILPSDRIYEQFF. In DNA form, the CDR3 reads TGTGCCATCCTGCCGTCAGACAGGATCTATGAGCAGTTCTTC.

This chain links TRBV20-1 with TRBJ1-4; a possible D gene is TRBD1 (5 bases). Looked up from germline, CDR1 is DFQATT and CDR2 is SNEGSKA (reference sequence). The germline V and J ends were trimmed by 5 bases and 10 bases, with 11 bases remaining between them. The CDR3 loop spans 11 amino acids. CDR3 coding DNA: TGCAGTGCTTTCTCCGGGACAAAACTGTTTTTT. Residues: CSAFSGTKLFF.

The V and J genes are TRBV20-1 and TRBJ2-5; 7 bases match TRBD2. The CDR3 loop spans 13 amino acids. Germline V gene lookup returns CDR1 DFQATT and CDR2 SNEGSKA (reference sequence). J was trimmed by 5 bases and V by 2 bases; bases with no gene match: 5. The CDR3 reads CSARNAGEETQYF. CDR3 DNA sequence: TGCAGTGCTAGAAATGCGGGAGAGGAGACCCAGTACTTC.

This clonotype has a handful of counts. The V and J genes are TRBV12-3 or TRBV12-4 and TRBJ2-1; 11 bases are shared with TRBD2. The V gene end was trimmed by 5 bases and the J gene end by 3 bases; junction bases not matched to a gene: 0. The CDR3 length is 14 residues. The CDR3 sequence: CASSTSGGYNEQFF. In DNA form, the CDR3 reads TGTGCCAGCAGTACTAGCGGGGGCTACAATGAGCAGTTCTTC.